A selection of T cell receptor beta chains follows, all from one sample in a study of blood T cell repertoires in COVID-19. Data came from immunoSEQ multiplex PCR; TCRdb stores just in-frame clones and leaves some out. In the table there are around 250,000 clones, almost 90% of which are singletons. Sequencing was carried out using peripheral blood. The receptors here all came from a woman aged 55-75 years with COVID-19, enrolled during active disease. Each CDR3 is given without its conserved first and last residue. Clone size, where shown, is once, few, many, or a class for clones that have expanded.

>.|TRBJ1-2|TRBV7-2
ASSPQTAMGNGYT
>.|TRBJ1-3|TRBV6-2/TRBV6-3
ASSYPTGRSTGNTIY
>.|TRBJ1-3|TRBV27
ASRGGSGNTIY
>once|TRBJ2-7|TRBV27
ASSLPGIPYEQY
>.|TRBJ1-2|TRBV3-1/TRBV3-2
ASSQGTGDGYT
>medium-sized|TRBJ2-7|TRBV25-1
ASSESPGWEGAYEQY
>.|TRBJ1-5|TRBV6-6
ASSYSRQGAQPQH
>.|TRBJ1-2|TRBV18
ASSPPGSYYGYT
>.|TRBJ1-1|TRBV9
ASSVTGVFTEAF
>.|TRBJ1-1|TRBV12-3/TRBV12-4
ASSRDSRIEAF
>.|TRBJ1-2|TRBV5-1
ASSLETGSTGYT
>.|TRBJ1-5|TRBV4-2
ASSQGATGNNQPQH
>.|TRBJ1-1|TRBV6-5
ASSLVVNTEAF
>.|TRBJ1-5|TRBV18
ASSPGQADNQPQH
>.|TRBJ1-6|TRBV10-2
ASSGYSYNSPLH
>.|TRBJ1-1|TRBV18
ASSPERQPNTEAF
>.|TRBJ1-6|TRBV3-1/TRBV3-2
ASSQDGQGNSPLH
>few|TRBJ1-1|TRBV19
ASSIVLGGTEAF
>.|TRBJ1-3|TRBV5-1
ASSLTPASGRSGNTIY
>.|TRBJ1-1|TRBV4-1
ASSQDPRGFAF
>once|TRBJ2-1|TRBV5-6
ASSGTTGATEQF
>.|TRBJ2-3|TRBV9
ASSDRRVDTQY
>.|TRBJ1-5|TRBV10-3
AISAVPGGQPQH
>once|TRBJ1-6|TRBV3-1/TRBV3-2
ASSQYLDVRASPLH
>.|TRBJ1-3|TRBV7-9
ASRAGTANTIY
>once|TRBJ2-4|TRBV19
ASRQRQDRPNIQY
>.|TRBJ1-4|TRBV2
ASRQASEKLF
>.|TRBJ1-1|TRBV10-3
AISESATGNREAF
>.|TRBJ2-3|TRBV11-2
ASTQASGAADTQY
>once|TRBJ1-2|TRBV3-1/TRBV3-2
ASSGTGGWNYGYT
>.|TRBJ2-2|TRBV27
ASRHRDRVSTGELF
>few|TRBJ2-7|TRBV9
ASSGHTHEQY
>.|TRBJ1-5|TRBV6-6
ASSYPQGPANQPQH
>.|TRBJ1-2|TRBV12-5
ASTNRDRGPGGYT
>.|TRBJ2-2|TRBV9
ASSVARDSRTGELF
>.|TRBJ1-1|TRBV7-9
ASTTTGAEAF
>few|TRBJ1-2|TRBV29-1
STSTGGLNYGYT
>once|TRBJ1-1|TRBV7-2
ASSFRQGLNTEAF
>.|TRBJ1-2|TRBV19
ASSSVGQPGGGYT
>.|TRBJ1-5|TRBV7-8
ASSLTLPANNQPQH
>.|TRBJ2-7|TRBV4-1
ASSGGHSYEQY
>.|TRBJ1-2|TRBV16
ASWTTGGGYGYT
>.|TRBJ2-1|TRBV7-9
ASTLTGGANEQF
>.|TRBJ1-2|TRBV5-6
ASSLLGNNYGYT
>.|TRBJ2-3|TRBV27
ASSLLARGGAPDTQY